This TCR beta chain stems from a study of T cells after posttransplantation cyclophosphamide. This CDR3 is built from 15 residues. The V gene end was trimmed by 7 bases and the J gene end by 4 bases; junction bases not matched to a gene: 13. Germline-derived CDR1 and CDR2 are MDHEN and SYDVKM. Regarding this clone: The antigen is undetermined.

The assay was immunoSEQ multiplex PCR, and TCRdb's table has in-frame clones only and misses some. The repertoire holds 9,000 to 10,000 clones, with 88% as singletons. Overall study findings and caveats: Later blood repertoires were often dominated by clones from the donor CD8+ memory compartment.

Sampled 1 year posttransplant, controls received myeloablative marrow transplants, methotrexate and a calcineurin inhibitor. The sequencing used PBMCs, collected after an allogeneic stem cell transplant with a calcineurin inhibitor and methotrexate. The chain couples TRBV28 to TRBJ2-7; 7 bases fit TRBD2. This TCR was sampled from a male patient in his thirties who received an allogeneic stem cell transplant from an unrelated donor, was CMV-positive, and had no GVHD. Some T cells may arise from the graft donor. The CDR3 bases are TGTGCCAGCATTCGATCCGGCGGGAGTAAGTACGAGCAGTACTTC. It codes for CASIRSGGSKYEQYF.